This is a list of T cell receptor beta chains from one sample in a study of glioma-infiltrating T cells. TCRdb processed the multiplex PCR reads anew with MiXCR; each CDR3 protein has one entry. The sample carries approximately 130,000 distinct CDR3 sequences, under 30% recorded once. The sequencing input was glioma tissue, nonneoplastic brain tissue, or PBMCs (not recorded which). The receptors derive from a human donor with low-grade glioma or glioblastoma, undergoing nonglioma brain surgery, or in good health (not recorded which). Both conserved end residues are part of each CDR3. The D gene is left open where the match is weak. The size of a clone is reported for some rows only, either as once, few or many, or as a class for expanded clones.

V gene	D gene	J gene	clone size	CDR3 DNA	CDR3 protein
TRBV3-1	NA	TRBJ2-1	few	TGTGCCAGCAGCAGGGGACCTGGGGAGCAGTTCTTC	CASSRGPGEQFF
TRBV12-3/TRBV12-4	NA	TRBJ2-1	NA	TGTGCCAGCAGTTTAGGAGGGAGTCCTTTCTTC	CASSLGGSPFF
TRBV12-3/TRBV12-4	NA	TRBJ1-5	once	TGTGCCAGCAGTCGGACAGAAGATAGCAATCAGCCCCAGCATTTT	CASSRTEDSNQPQHF
TRBV28	NA	TRBJ1-5	NA	TGTGCCAGCAGTTTATTGAAGGGGCTGGGCGATCAGCCCCAGCATTTT	CASSLLKGLGDQPQHF
TRBV25-1	TRBD2	TRBJ2-1	few	TGTGCCAGCAGCCCACTAGCGGGGGGGCCCAATGAGCAGTTCTTC	CASSPLAGGPNEQFF
TRBV7-2	NA	TRBJ1-2	NA	TGTGCCAGCAGCTTAGTGGTGGACTATGGCTACACCTTC	CASSLVVDYGYTF
TRBV20-1	NA	TRBJ2-1	NA	TGCAGTGCTAGAGATTTAGGGTTTGGGCAGTTCTTC	CSARDLGFGQFF
TRBV3-1	NA	TRBJ1-2	few	TGTGCCAGCAGCCGCGAGGGACCCAGTAACTATGGCTACACCTTC	CASSREGPSNYGYTF
TRBV14	TRBD1	TRBJ2-3	NA	TGTGCCAGCAGCCCAGCCGGGACAGGGGTTAAAGATACGCAGTATTTT	CASSPAGTGVKDTQYF
TRBV4-1	NA	TRBJ2-3	few	TGCGCCAGCAGCACCGGGGGCAGCACAGATACGCAGTATTTT	CASSTGGSTDTQYF
TRBV20-1	TRBD2	TRBJ2-5	few	TGCAGTGCTAAGGGACTAGAAGGGACGGAGACCCAGTACTTC	CSAKGLEGTETQYF
TRBV27	TRBD1	TRBJ2-5	many	TGTGCCAGCAGTAGGGACAGGGGAGAGACCCAGTACTTC	CASSRDRGETQYF
TRBV12-3/TRBV12-4	NA	TRBJ1-1	many	TGTGCCAGCAGTCTAGGGGGAGGTAACACTGAAGCTTTCTTT	CASSLGGGNTEAFF
TRBV4-1	NA	TRBJ1-5	many	TGCGCCAGCAGCCAAGTAACAGGGACTGGCAATCAGCCCCAGCATTTT	CASSQVTGTGNQPQHF
TRBV12-3/TRBV12-4	TRBD1	TRBJ1-1	NA	TGTGCCAGCAGCCCGGGACAGGGCGCTGAAGCTTTCTTT	CASSPGQGAEAFF
TRBV6-5	NA	TRBJ1-3	few	TGTGCCAGCAGTTACCCCATTGTCCAGTCGAGCTCTGGAAACACCATATATTTT	CASSYPIVQSSSGNTIYF
TRBV10-3	NA	TRBJ1-6	NA	TGTGCCATCAGTGAAGACAGAGATAATTCACCCCTCCACTTT	CAISEDRDNSPLHF
TRBV7-9	NA	TRBJ1-2	few	TGTGCCAGCAGCGCCACCGGGCCCCACTATGGCTACACCTTC	CASSATGPHYGYTF
TRBV2	NA	TRBJ2-2	NA	TGTGCCAGCAGGCGGGACGGGAACACCGGGGAGCTGTTTTTT	CASRRDGNTGELFF
TRBV20-1	TRBD1	TRBJ2-3	NA	TGCAGTGCCACCGAGGGACAGGGTACGACAGATACGCAGTATTTT	CSATEGQGTTDTQYF
TRBV24-1	NA	TRBJ2-3	many	TGTGCCACCAGTGAAGGACAGCACGAAAGCACAGATACGCAGTATTTT	CATSEGQHESTDTQYF
TRBV19	NA	TRBJ1-3	NA	TGTGCCACAAAAACCGTCTACTCTAGAAACACCATATATTTT	CATKTVYSRNTIYF
TRBV2	NA	TRBJ1-6	few	TGTGCCAGCAGTGTGGGGAGTTCACCCCTCCACTTT	CASSVGSSPLHF
TRBV5-4	TRBD2	TRBJ2-2	NA	TGTGCCAACAGCGCGGGGGGTAGTCGGCTCACCGGGGAGCTGTTTTTT	CANSAGGSRLTGELFF
TRBV12-3/TRBV12-4	NA	TRBJ1-1	many	TGTGCCAGCACGGGGAGCCGGCACACTGAAGCTTTCTTT	CASTGSRHTEAFF
TRBV28	NA	TRBJ2-5	few	TGTGCCAGCAGTTTATGGGGCGTCCAAGAGACCCAGTACTTC	CASSLWGVQETQYF
TRBV28	NA	TRBJ2-1	many	TGTGCCAGCAGTCCCCTCGGGAATGAGCAGTTCTTC	CASSPLGNEQFF
TRBV3-1	NA	TRBJ2-1	many	TGTGCCAGCAGCCAAGGTATCGGTAATGAGCAGTTCTTC	CASSQGIGNEQFF
TRBV5-1	NA	TRBJ1-1	NA	TGCGCCAGCAGCTTCACACAGCTGAACACTGAAGCTTTCTTT	CASSFTQLNTEAFF
TRBV15	NA	TRBJ2-1	many	TGTGCCACCAGCCCCTCAAAGAGAGCGAGATTATACAATGAGCAGTTCTTC	CATSPSKRARLYNEQFF
TRBV19	TRBD1	TRBJ2-1	NA	TGTGCCAGTAGTATAAGGGACAGCCGCTCCTACAATGAGCAGTTCTTC	CASSIRDSRSYNEQFF
TRBV20-1	TRBD1	TRBJ1-3	few	TGCAGTGCTAGAGATCCTAGGACAGGGCCTACTGGAAACACCATATATTTT	CSARDPRTGPTGNTIYF
TRBV28	NA	TRBJ1-1	many	TGTGCCAGCACCCCAGCCGTGGCCACTGAAGCTTTCTTT	CASTPAVATEAFF
TRBV20-1	NA	TRBJ2-3	many	TGCAGTGCCACCCGGGGGTACACAGATACGCAGTATTTT	CSATRGYTDTQYF
TRBV16	TRBD1	TRBJ2-3	NA	TGTGCCAGCAGCCCCCCGACAGGGTTGGATACGCAGTATTTT	CASSPPTGLDTQYF
TRBV24-1	NA	TRBJ1-5	once	TGTGCCACCAGTGATTCGGCAGGGAGGAGAAATCAGCCCCAGCATTTT	CATSDSAGRRNQPQHF
TRBV28	TRBD1	TRBJ2-6	few	TGTGCCAGCAGCCCGAGGACAGGGCGCTCACTCTCTGGGGCCAACGTCCTGACTTTC	CASSPRTGRSLSGANVLTF
TRBV25-1	NA	TRBJ1-2	many	TGTGCCAGCAGGGCGGGCATCTATGGCTACACCTTC	CASRAGIYGYTF
TRBV27	NA	TRBJ2-5	NA	TGTGCCAGCATAAACAGCCAAGAGGCCCAGTACTTC	CASINSQEAQYF
TRBV7-7	NA	TRBJ2-1	few	TGTGCCAGCAGCTTAAGGCAGGGCTCTAGTTACAATGAGCAGTTCTTC	CASSLRQGSSYNEQFF
TRBV20-1	NA	TRBJ1-3	few	TGCAGTGCCCCCTCAGGAAACACCATATATTTT	CSAPSGNTIYF
TRBV10-3	TRBD2	TRBJ2-1	many	TGTGCCATTCGCTTTAGCGGGTCCTACAATGAGCAGTTCTTC	CAIRFSGSYNEQFF
TRBV19	TRBD2	TRBJ2-2	NA	TGTGCCAGTAGTCATCCGGGACGTAGACTAGCGACGGCCGGGGAGCTGTTTTTT	CASSHPGRRLATAGELFF
TRBV3-1	NA	TRBJ1-5	NA	TGTGCCAGCAGCCAAGCGGATCAGCCCCAGCATTTT	CASSQADQPQHF
TRBV6-1	NA	TRBJ1-5	NA	TGCGCCAGCAGCACTACAGGGCCAAATCAGCCCCAGCATTTT	CASSTTGPNQPQHF
TRBV7-9	NA	TRBJ1-1	NA	TGTGCCAGCAGCCCTAATTTTAACACTGAAGCTTTCTTT	CASSPNFNTEAFF
TRBV11-2	TRBD2	TRBJ2-5	NA	TGTGCCAGCAGCTTTTCTTCTAGCGGGGCAGAGACCCAGTACTTC	CASSFSSSGAETQYF
TRBV7-7	TRBD2	TRBJ2-1	few	TGTGCTAGCAGCTTAGCACTAGCGGCAAATGAGCAGTTCTTC	CASSLALAANEQFF
TRBV2	NA	TRBJ2-1	few	TGTGCCAGCAGTGATAGGGGTTCCCCTTACAATGAGCAGTTCTTC	CASSDRGSPYNEQFF
TRBV24-1	NA	TRBJ2-1	many	TGTGCCACCAGTGACTACGGTCTGACCACCACTGAGCAGTTCTTC	CATSDYGLTTTEQFF
TRBV7-9	TRBD2	TRBJ2-3	many	TGTGCCAGCAGATTGACTAGCGGGTCTACAGATACGCAGTATTTT	CASRLTSGSTDTQYF
TRBV28	NA	TRBJ2-5	many	TGTGCCAGCAGCCCCTCGAAAGAGACCCAGTACTTC	CASSPSKETQYF
TRBV6-1	TRBD1	TRBJ1-1	NA	TGTGCCAGCAGCCGACAGGGGTATGATGAAGCTTTCTTT	CASSRQGYDEAFF
TRBV7-6	NA	TRBJ2-2	NA	TGTGCCAGCAGCTTAGTACTAGATGCCGGGGAGCTGTTTTTT	CASSLVLDAGELFF
TRBV27	NA	TRBJ2-1	few	TGTGCCAGCAGTACCTACGGAGGGGGGGGGGCCTACAATGAGCAGTCCTTC	CASSTYGGGGAYNEQSF
TRBV24-1	TRBD2	TRBJ2-1	NA	TGTGCCACCAGTGACCTGACTAGCGGGGCCAACAATGAGCAGTTCTTC	CATSDLTSGANNEQFF
TRBV20-1	NA	TRBJ2-3	many	TGCAGTCTGGTCGGGGGTGCGAGCACAGATACGCAGTATTTT	CSLVGGASTDTQYF